This T cell receptor beta chain was sequenced for a study of blood T cell repertoires in COVID-19. The wider study: Acute-phase and convalescent COVID-19 samples originated in the United States, Italy and Spain.

This CDR3 comprises 17 residues. The germline CDR1 and CDR2 sequences are SNHLY and FYNNEI. V shed 5 bases and J 0 bases; nucleotides not matched to a gene: 7. Some clones are missing from TCRdb's copy, which holds only in-frame ones; the method was immunoSEQ multiplex PCR. The sample includes some 380,000 clones, approximately 91% of them seen just once. This clonotype was sampled from a woman between 35 and 50 years old with acute COVID-19. Sequencing input: PBMCs or T cells enriched from blood (not recorded which). The chain joins TRBV2 to TRBJ1-6; 7 bases are shared with TRBD1. CDR3 protein: CASSFRQGSSYNSPLHF. In nucleotides, the CDR3 is TGTGCCAGCAGTTTCCGACAGGGTAGCTCCTATAATTCACCCCTCCACTTT.